This record concerns one TCR beta chain sequence. The sample originates from a study of blood T cell repertoires in COVID-19. The wider study: COVID-19 samples from acute and convalescent phases originated in the United States, Italy and Spain. T cells, B-cell-depleted T cells, or PBMCs provided the cDNA or gDNA that served as material.

Only in-frame clones appear in the TCRdb table, and some are missing; sequencing was by immunoSEQ multiplex PCR. The data contain over 150,000 clones, around 80% of them singletons. V shed 8 bases and J 4 bases; nucleotides not matched to a gene: 10. Germline V gene sequence: CDR1 SEHNR, CDR2 FQNEAQ (reference sequence). This CDR3 has 16 residues. The study recruited people aged about 18 to 90 years across 20 to 30 US areas. Cohort allocation depended upon clinical history that participants reported. This sequence joins TRBV7-9 and TRBJ2-1; 11 bases are a match to TRBD1. The sequenced sample was PBMCs or T cells enriched from blood (not recorded which). The receptor comes from a woman between 45 and 65 years old who had recovered from COVID-19. CDR3 sequence (DNA): TGTGCCAGCGGTAGCTTCGGGACAGGGGGTTACAATGAGCAGTTCTTC. This codes for CASGSFGTGGYNEQFF. Full variable domain (outside the CDR3, taken from reference TRBV7-9 and TRBJ2-1): DTGVSQNPRHKITKRGQNVTFRCDPISEHNRLYWYRQTLGQGPEFLTYFQNEAQLEKSRLLSDRFSAERPKGSFSTLEIQRTEQGDSAMYLCASGSFGTGGYNEQFFGPGTRLTVL.